This T cell receptor (beta chain) was obtained from a study of Ad26.COV2.S vaccination and SARS-CoV-2 variants. Overall study results and limits: Reportedly, after vaccination the spike-specific CD8+ and CD4+ T cell responses displayed substantial breadth.

V lost 1 base, J lost 2 bases, and 5 bases stayed unmatched. Germline V gene lookup returns CDR1 MGHDK and CDR2 SYGVNS. This CDR3 spans 16 amino acids. Sequenced by immunoSEQ multiplex PCR; TCRdb stores in-frame clones only, minus some. The data hold around 450,000 clones, with 89% observed a single time. Treatment described: approximately 18 received Ad26.COV2.S at low or high dose, single or two shots; about five received placebo; per-sample allocation not given. Vaccine and placebo recipients were sampled on day 63 after the first injection. Boston provided a donor who was an adult aged 18-55 years. In regard to this clone: Its antigen is undetermined.

The chain uses TRBV25-1 and TRBJ1-3, with 7 bases aligning to TRBD1. The source is a person aged 18 to 59 who received the Ad26.COV2.S COVID-19 vaccine or a placebo. Specimen: peripheral blood, collected in a trial of Ad26.COV2.S vaccine versus placebo. This CDR3 is CASSELTGPPGNTIYF. DNA of the CDR3: TGTGCCAGCAGTGAATTGACAGGGCCCCCTGGAAACACCATATATTTT.